Detailed here is one T cell receptor beta chain. No antigen is known for it. Other DNA sequences within the sample encode an identical CDR3. The V segment lost 3 bases and the J segment 5 bases; nucleotides outside the gene matches: 2. The length of the CDR3 is 12 residues. Germline-derived CDR1 and CDR2 are SQVTM and ANQGSEA. This entry is derived from a study of shared clonotypes between healthy human individuals. Study at large: Those who served as donors were a couple of women and a few men between the ages of 18 and 49. Findings and limits, study-wide: The study generally estimated greater richness for naive than memory subsets. Apart from blood, nothing was sampled; tissue repertoires likely differ.

Cells designated naive CD8 were CD45RO-negative and were positively selected for CCR7, with terminally differentiated effector memory CD45RA+ cells excluded. This table comes from immunoSEQ multiplex PCR, and its TCRdb copy is limited to in-frame clones, with some not included. The sample carries about 2 million clones, about 95% recorded once. The chain combines TRBV29-1 with TRBJ1-1, with 8 positions matching TRBD1. Input material: naive CD8+ T cells sorted from blood. The clonotype was recovered from a man between 18 and 29 years old in good health. Here the CDR3 reads CSVDGQGTEAFF. The CDR3 DNA reads TGCAGCGTTGACGGACAGGGTACTGAAGCTTTCTTT.